This T cell receptor beta chain was sequenced during a study of T cell responses to AZD1222 COVID-19 vaccine. Study details: Second-dose schedules of about 4 or about 12 weeks were combined.

Assay used: immunoSEQ multiplex PCR; TCRdb lists only in-frame clones, some missing. The profile shows 99,000 or so clones, around nine tenths of them singletons. Germline V gene data show CDR1 as SGDLS and CDR2 as YYNGEE. There are 16 residues in the CDR3. Trimming stripped 0 bases from V and 3 bases from J, with 15 bases between. Points from the study as a whole: Receipt of two AZD1222 doses was followed by a rise in Spike-specific TCR breadth and depth. Females made up more of the donors, who were largely white British, and clonal diversity may have come out too low. As reported, nearly half of all spike-specific TCRs target variant regions that are unmutated.

In the case of this clone: Its target is not known.

The chain employs TRBV9 and TRBJ1-1; D call uncertain. The sequences come from peripheral blood, collected on day 0 of AZD1222 vaccination. This clonotype was obtained from an adult in good health. The DNA for the CDR3 is TGTGCCAGCAGCGTAGCCCATCCAAGTGCCGACACTGAAGCTTTCTTT. Its translation is CASSVAHPSADTEAFF.